The sequence of this TCR beta chain was determined in a study of Graves' ophthalmopathy and Graves' hyperthyroidism (dated by TCRdb to 2016 to 2019). Looking at the study overall: A patient counted as having stable hyperthyroidism if there was no progression to ophthalmopathy within 18 months of follow-up. In total, over 130 blood samples were TCR-sequenced: some 43 ophthalmopathy, roughly 80 hyperthyroidism and around 17 hyperthyroidism-to-ophthalmopathy patients. Following sampling, methimazole starting at 30 mg daily was administered to hyperthyroidism patients, and high-dose intravenous methylprednisolone was administered to ophthalmopathy patients. An independent validation cohort was composed of 18 hyperthyroidism patients and 17 patients who later progressed from hyperthyroidism to ophthalmopathy. To explore V-J signatures distinguishing ophthalmopathy from hyperthyroidism, a discovery set of 100 patients (about 43 ophthalmopathy, some 57 stable hyperthyroidism) was enrolled. In a handful of hyperthyroidism patients, the T-cell repertoire of thyroid tissue was compared with the T-cell repertoire of blood. The study used TCR beta repertoire signatures to distinguish Graves' ophthalmopathy from Graves' hyperthyroidism and to predict progression to ophthalmopathy. What the work shows at the level of the full study, not this receptor alone: No statistical method was used to predetermine the sample size, and group allocation was not hidden from the investigators. The 13-signature model separated ophthalmopathy from stable hyperthyroidism with roughly 88% sensitivity and roughly 84% specificity in cross-validation, and 80%/75% in the test set. Most expanded thyroid clonotypes with frequency above 0.001 were also detected in blood, suggesting blood repertoires may reflect the thyroid immune response. In validation, the model predicted ophthalmopathy progression with more than 55% sensitivity and roughly 72% specificity; some 13 predicted patients were CT-confirmed with GO in a median of approximately 6.2 months.

Hyperthyroidism patients were newly diagnosed, were aged 18 to 65 years, and had a disease duration under 2 months. Patients were excluded if they had other autoimmune diseases, uncontrolled infections, pregnancy or lactation. Diagnosis was based on clinical symptoms, serum thyroxine, TRAb, thyroid ultrasound and orbital computed tomography. Total RNA was extracted with Trizol reagent and quality-checked on an Agilent 2100 Bioanalyzer. For repertoire sequencing, TCR beta CDR3 regions were amplified from RNA transcripts. The first round was an RT-PCR using HTBI primers with the Qiagen OneStep RT-PCR kit, and this first round was followed by a second-round multiplex PCR, then size selection and purification. Libraries were sequenced paired-end with 100 bp reads on an Illumina HiSeq2000. In the source study's methods: Reads were processed with SOAPnuke, discarding reads with adapters, uncalled bases, mean Phred below 15, or no exact constant-primer or identifier match. High-quality paired reads were merged with COPE v1.2.5. Clonotypes were defined as unique nucleotide sequences and were aligned to IMGT TRB V, D and J references using MiTCR v1.1. Analysis was restricted to V-J combinations with a frequency above 0.0001, which covered about 99% of repertoires. A TCR clonal expansion and chaos score per V-J combination was defined as the ratio of F50 clonal expansion to chaos observed in the TCRdist matrix. Welch's t-statistics and random forest were used to reduce features to more than ten V-J combinations, which were fed into a naive Bayes classifier. The Morisita-Horn index was used to measure how similar the thyroid and blood repertoires were. In TCRdb, the public reads were trimmed at Q25 with fastp and aligned with MiXCR, with productive beta chains retained. Every distinct CDR3 protein forms one entry, paired with its most common genes and DNA. These V and J calls are TCRdb output, not the study's own analysis. The sample table records around 1,200,000 distinct CDR3 sequences; 35% to 45% of these occur just once. The ten largest clones add up to over 8.5% of the sample.

Unmatched junction bases come to 10, with V trimmed by 5 bases and J by 5 bases. CDR1 SGHTA and CDR2 FQGNSA are derived from the germline V gene. Reading from cysteine to phenylalanine, the CDR3 counts 15 amino acids. Only CDR3 DNA remains: 45 bases, in frame from the first base. To note about this clonotype: Its antigen has not been determined. One base away there is no much larger clone; base qualities are not given.

The sequenced sample was peripheral blood or thyroid tissue (not recorded which). The sequence joins TRBV7-2 to TRBJ2-5; TRBD2 agrees with 8 junctional bases. The sequence was collected from an adult man with Graves' hyperthyroidism. In nucleotide form, the sequence is TGTGCCAGCAGCCGTTCCGGGGCTAGCGGGGAGACCCAGTACTTC. It encodes CASSRSGASGETQYF.